The source of this T cell receptor beta chain is a study of blood T cell repertoires in COVID-19. Study-wide background: The United States, Italy and Spain supplied acute and convalescent COVID-19 samples.

Repertoires were generated with immunoSEQ multiplex PCR, while TCRdb's copy carries only in-frame clones and drops some. The sample holds 250,000 or so clones; about 89% are singletons and the top ten take around 2.4%. The specimen was PBMCs or T cells enriched from blood (not recorded which). The TCR comes from a woman aged 18-35 years who had recovered from COVID-19.

Here the CDR3 DNA reads TGTGCCAGCGGTTCGAGTGCATCCTACGAGCAGTACTTC. Protein sequence: CASGSSASYEQYF. J is TRBJ2-7 and V is TRBV6-1; no clear D. This CDR3 has 13 residues. Germline V gene sequence: CDR1 MNHNS, CDR2 SASEGT. Trimming removed 8 bases at V and 1 base at J, with 12 bases between.